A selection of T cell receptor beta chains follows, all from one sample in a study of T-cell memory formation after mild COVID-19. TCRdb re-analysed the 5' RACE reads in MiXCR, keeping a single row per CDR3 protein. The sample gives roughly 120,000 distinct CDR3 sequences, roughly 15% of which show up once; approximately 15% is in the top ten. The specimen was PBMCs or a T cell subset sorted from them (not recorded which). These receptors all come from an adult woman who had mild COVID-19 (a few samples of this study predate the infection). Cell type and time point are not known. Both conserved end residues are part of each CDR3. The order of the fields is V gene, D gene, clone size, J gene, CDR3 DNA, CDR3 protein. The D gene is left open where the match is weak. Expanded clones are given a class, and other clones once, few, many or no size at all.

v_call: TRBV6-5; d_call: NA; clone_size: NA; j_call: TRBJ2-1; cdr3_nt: TGTGCCAGCAGTTACTCTACCGGGCGGGGCTACAATGAGCAGTTCTTC; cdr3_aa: CASSYSTGRGYNEQFF
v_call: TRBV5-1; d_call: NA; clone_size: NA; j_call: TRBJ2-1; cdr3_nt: TGCGCCAGCAGCTTAAGAGGAGGAAATGAGCAGTTCTTC; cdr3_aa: CASSLRGGNEQFF
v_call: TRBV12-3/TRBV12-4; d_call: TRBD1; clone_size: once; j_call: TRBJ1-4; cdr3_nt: TGTGCCAGCAGTTTAGGGGACAGGGGAACTAATGAAAAACTGTTTTTT; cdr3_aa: CASSLGDRGTNEKLFF
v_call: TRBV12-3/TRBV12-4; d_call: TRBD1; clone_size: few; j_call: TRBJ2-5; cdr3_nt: TGTGCCAGCACGTTACAGGGGAAAGAGACCCAGTACTTC; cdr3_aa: CASTLQGKETQYF
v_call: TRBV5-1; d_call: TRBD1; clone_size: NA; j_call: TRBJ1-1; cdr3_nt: TGCGCCAGCAGCATAGGACAGGGAATGAACACTGAAGCTTTCTTT; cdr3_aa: CASSIGQGMNTEAFF
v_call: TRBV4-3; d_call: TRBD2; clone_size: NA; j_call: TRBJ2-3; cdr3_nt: TGCGCCAGCAGCCGTATCTGGCGGGAGAAAGATACGCAGTATTTT; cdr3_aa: CASSRIWREKDTQYF
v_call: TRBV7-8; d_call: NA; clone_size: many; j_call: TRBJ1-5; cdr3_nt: TGTGCCAGCAGCTTCGAGCCAGAAGTTAAAGGTCAGCCCCAGCATTTT; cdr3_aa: CASSFEPEVKGQPQHF
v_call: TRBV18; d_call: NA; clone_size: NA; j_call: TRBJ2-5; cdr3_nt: TGTGCCAGCTCACGCCCGGCCATCTTTGCAGAGACCCAGTACTTC; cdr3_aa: CASSRPAIFAETQYF
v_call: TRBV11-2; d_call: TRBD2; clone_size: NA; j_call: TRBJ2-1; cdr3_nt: TGTGCCAGCAGGGGTGGGACTAGCGGGAATGAGCAGTTCTTC; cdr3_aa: CASRGGTSGNEQFF
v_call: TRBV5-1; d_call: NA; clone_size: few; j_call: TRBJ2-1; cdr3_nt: TGCGCCAGCAGCCCCACGCGGAGCACCTCCTACAATGAGCAGTTCTTC; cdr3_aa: CASSPTRSTSYNEQFF
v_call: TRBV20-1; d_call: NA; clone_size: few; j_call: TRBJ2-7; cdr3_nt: TGCAGTGCCGGCACGGTCCTCGAGCAGTACTTC; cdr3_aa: CSAGTVLEQYF
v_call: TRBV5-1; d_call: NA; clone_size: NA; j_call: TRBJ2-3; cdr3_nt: TGCGCCAGCAGCTTGTCTCTAGTATGGGGAGCGGAGTATGGAGTGACAGATACGCAGTATTTT; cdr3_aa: CASSLSLVWGAEYGVTDTQYF
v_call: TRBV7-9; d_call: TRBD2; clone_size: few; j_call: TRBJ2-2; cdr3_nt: TGTGCCAGCCATTCAAATATTCCGGCTAGCGGGAACACCGGGGAGCTGTTTTTT; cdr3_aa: CASHSNIPASGNTGELFF
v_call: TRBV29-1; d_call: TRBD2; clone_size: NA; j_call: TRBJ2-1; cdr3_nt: TGCAGCGTTGAAGAGACTAGCGGGAGGACCTCCTACAATGAGCAGTTCTTC; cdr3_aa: CSVEETSGRTSYNEQFF
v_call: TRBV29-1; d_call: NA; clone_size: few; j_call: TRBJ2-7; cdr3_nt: TGCAGCGTTGTCTCGGCGGGCTCCTACGAGCAGTACTTC; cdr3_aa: CSVVSAGSYEQYF
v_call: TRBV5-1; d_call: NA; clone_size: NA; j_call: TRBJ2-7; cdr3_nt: TGCGCCAGCAGCTTGGGGCCAGGGTACGACGAGCAGTACTTC; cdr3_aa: CASSLGPGYDEQYF
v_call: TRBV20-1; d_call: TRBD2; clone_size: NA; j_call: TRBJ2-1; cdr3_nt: TGCAGTGGAAACGGGCGGGGGGCCTACAATGAGCAGTTCTTC; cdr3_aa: CSGNGRGAYNEQFF
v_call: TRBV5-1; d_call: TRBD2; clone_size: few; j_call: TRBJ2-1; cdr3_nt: TGCGCCAGCAGCCGACTAGCGGGAGCAAGCTCCTACAATGAGCAGTTCTTC; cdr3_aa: CASSRLAGASSYNEQFF
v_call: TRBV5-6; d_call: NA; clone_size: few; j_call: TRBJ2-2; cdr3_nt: TGTGCCAGCAGCCGGCTGAACAGTCGGTCCACCGGGGAGCTGTTTTTT; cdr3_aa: CASSRLNSRSTGELFF
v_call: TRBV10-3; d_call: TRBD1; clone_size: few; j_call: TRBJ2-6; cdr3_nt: TGTGCCATCGGGACAGGGTCCCCTGGGGCCAACGTCCTGACTTTC; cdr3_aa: CAIGTGSPGANVLTF
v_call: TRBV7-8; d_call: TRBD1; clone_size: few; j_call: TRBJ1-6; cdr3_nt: TGTGCCAGCAGCTTTCCGACCGGCGGGGACAGGGTCTCCAATTCACCCCTCCACTTT; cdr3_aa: CASSFPTGGDRVSNSPLHF
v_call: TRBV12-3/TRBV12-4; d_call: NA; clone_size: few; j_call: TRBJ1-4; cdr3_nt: TGTGCCAGCAGTTTATCGAGGAATGAAAAACTGTTTTTT; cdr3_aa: CASSLSRNEKLFF
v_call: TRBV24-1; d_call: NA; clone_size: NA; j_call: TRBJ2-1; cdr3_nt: TGTGCCACCAGTGATTTCCTCAAGAATGAGCAGTTCTTC; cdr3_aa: CATSDFLKNEQFF
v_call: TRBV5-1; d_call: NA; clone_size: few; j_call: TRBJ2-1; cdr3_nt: TGCGCCAGCAGCGCACTCGGGAGCCGCTCCTACAATGAGCAGTTCTTC; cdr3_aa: CASSALGSRSYNEQFF
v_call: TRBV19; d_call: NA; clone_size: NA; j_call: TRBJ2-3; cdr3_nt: TGTGCCAGTAGCAACCGGGCCGACCCCACAGATACGCAGTATTTT; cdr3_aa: CASSNRADPTDTQYF
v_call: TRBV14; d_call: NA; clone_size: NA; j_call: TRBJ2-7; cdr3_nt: TGTGCCAGCAGCCCAGGAATCACCTACGAGCAGTACTTC; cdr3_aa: CASSPGITYEQYF
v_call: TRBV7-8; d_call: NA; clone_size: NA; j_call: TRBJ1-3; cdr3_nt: TGTGCCAGCAGCTTAGCGGGCGGAAACACCATATATTTT; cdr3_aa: CASSLAGGNTIYF
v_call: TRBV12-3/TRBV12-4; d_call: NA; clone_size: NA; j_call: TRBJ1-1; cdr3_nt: TGTGCCAGCAGTTTAGAGTCAGCGCACACTGAAGCTTTCTTT; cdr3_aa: CASSLESAHTEAFF
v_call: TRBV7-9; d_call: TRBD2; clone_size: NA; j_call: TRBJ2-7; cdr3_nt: TGTGCCAGCAGCTTAGTTGGGACTAGCTCCCACGAGCAGTACTTC; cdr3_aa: CASSLVGTSSHEQYF
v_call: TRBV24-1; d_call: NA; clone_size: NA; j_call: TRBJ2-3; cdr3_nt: TGTGCCACCGGTAGGAACACAGATACGCAGTATTTT; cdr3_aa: CATGRNTDTQYF
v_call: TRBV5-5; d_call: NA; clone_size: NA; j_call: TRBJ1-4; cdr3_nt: TGTGCCAGCAGCTTTTATGGTAGAAGTAATGAAAAACTGTTTTTT; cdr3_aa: CASSFYGRSNEKLFF
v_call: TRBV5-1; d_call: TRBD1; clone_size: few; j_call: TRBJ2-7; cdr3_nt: TGCGCCAGCAGCTGGGCGGGACAGGCCAACGAGCAGTACTTC; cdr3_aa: CASSWAGQANEQYF
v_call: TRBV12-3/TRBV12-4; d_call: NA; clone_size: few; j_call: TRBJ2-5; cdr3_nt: TGTGCCAGCAGTGATCAGGGGTCTCAAGAGACCCAGTACTTC; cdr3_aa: CASSDQGSQETQYF
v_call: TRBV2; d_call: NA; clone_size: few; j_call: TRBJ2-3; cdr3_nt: TGTGCCAGCAGCCTCAGGGATACGCAGTATTTT; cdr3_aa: CASSLRDTQYF
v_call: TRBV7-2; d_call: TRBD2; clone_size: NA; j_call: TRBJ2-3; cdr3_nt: TGTGCCAGCAGCTTTAGCGGGGGGGTAGATACGCAGTATTTT; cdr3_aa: CASSFSGGVDTQYF
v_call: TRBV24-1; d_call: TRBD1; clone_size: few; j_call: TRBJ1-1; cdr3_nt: TGTGCCACCAATAGGACAGGCAGGGGCACTGAAGCTTTCTTT; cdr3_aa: CATNRTGRGTEAFF
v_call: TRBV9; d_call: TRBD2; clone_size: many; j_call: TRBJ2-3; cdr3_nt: TGTGCCAGCAGCGAGACCTCGGGGGGAAGCACAGATACGCAGTATTTT; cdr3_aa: CASSETSGGSTDTQYF
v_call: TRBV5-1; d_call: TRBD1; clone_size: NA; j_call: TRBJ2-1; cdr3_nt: TGCGCCAGCCGGGCCGGGACAGGGGCCTACAATGAGCAGTTCTTC; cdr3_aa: CASRAGTGAYNEQFF
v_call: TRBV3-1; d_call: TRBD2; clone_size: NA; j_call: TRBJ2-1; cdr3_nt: TGTGCCAGCAGCGGGTGGGGACAGGGGACTAGCGGGGGGTACAATGAGCAGTTCTTC; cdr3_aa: CASSGWGQGTSGGYNEQFF
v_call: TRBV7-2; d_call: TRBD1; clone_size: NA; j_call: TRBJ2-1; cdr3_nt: TGTGCCGGACAGGGGGGGGGATATGAGCAGTTCTTC; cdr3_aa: CAGQGGGYEQFF
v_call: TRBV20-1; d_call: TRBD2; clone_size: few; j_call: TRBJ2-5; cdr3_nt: TGCAGTGCTAGAGATGCTAGCGGGAGGGCCAGAGAGACCCAGTACTTC; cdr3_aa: CSARDASGRARETQYF
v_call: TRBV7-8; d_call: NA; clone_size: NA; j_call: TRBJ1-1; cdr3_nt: TGTGCCAGCAGCTTAGTTCTTATCGGGCAGGACACTGAAGCTTTCTTT; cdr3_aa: CASSLVLIGQDTEAFF
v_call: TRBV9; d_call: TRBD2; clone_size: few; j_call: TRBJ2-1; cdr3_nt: TGTGCCAGCAGCTTGGGGGCTAGCGGGAACAATGAGCAGTTCTTC; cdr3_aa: CASSLGASGNNEQFF
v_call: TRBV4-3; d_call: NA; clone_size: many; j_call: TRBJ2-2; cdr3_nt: TGCGCCAGCAGCCAAGAAACCTGGGACGGGGAGCTGTTTTTT; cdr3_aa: CASSQETWDGELFF
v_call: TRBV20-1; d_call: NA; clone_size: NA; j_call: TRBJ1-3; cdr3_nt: TGCAGTGCTAGACCGGCAGCCAGCTCTGGAAACACCATATATTTT; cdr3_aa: CSARPAASSGNTIYF
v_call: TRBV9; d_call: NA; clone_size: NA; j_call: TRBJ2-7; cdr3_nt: TGTGCCAGCAGCGTAGGGGGCTCCGTCTACGAGCAGTACTTC; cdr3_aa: CASSVGGSVYEQYF